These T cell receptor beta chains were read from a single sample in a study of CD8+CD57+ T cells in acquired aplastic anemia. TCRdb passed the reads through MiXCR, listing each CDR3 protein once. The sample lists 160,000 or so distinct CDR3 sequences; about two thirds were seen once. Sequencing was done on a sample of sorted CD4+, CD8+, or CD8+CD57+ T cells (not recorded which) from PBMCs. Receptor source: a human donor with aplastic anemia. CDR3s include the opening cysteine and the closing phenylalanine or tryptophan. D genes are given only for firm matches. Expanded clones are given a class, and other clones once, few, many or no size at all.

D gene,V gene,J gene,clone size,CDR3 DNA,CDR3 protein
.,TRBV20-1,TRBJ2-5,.,TGCAGTGCTAGAGATCAAGCGCTAGCGCACCAAGAGACCCAGTACTTC,CSARDQALAHQETQYF
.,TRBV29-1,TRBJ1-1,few,TGCAGCGTTGATTCAATGAACACTGAAGCTTTCTTT,CSVDSMNTEAFF
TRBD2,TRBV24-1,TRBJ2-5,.,TGTGCCACCAGGGAGACTAGCGGGAGTCGAGAGACCCAGTACTTC,CATRETSGSRETQYF
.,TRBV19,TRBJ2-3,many,TGTGCCAGTAGTACCCTATACAGGAAGGATACGCAGTATTTT,CASSTLYRKDTQYF
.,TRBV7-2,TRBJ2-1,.,TGTGCCAGCAGCTTAGTTTCCTCCACCGGGGAGCAGTTCTTC,CASSLVSSTGEQFF
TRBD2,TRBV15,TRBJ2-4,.,TGTGCCACCAGCAGAGATGTCACCAGCGGGGGGGTTCTTCAGTACTTC,CATSRDVTSGGVLQYF
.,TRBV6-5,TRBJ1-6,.,TGTGCCAGCATGGGGTATAATTCACCCCTCCACTTT,CASMGYNSPLHF
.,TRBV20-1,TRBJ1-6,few,TGCAGTGCTAGAGATCCTATGCTCAGTTCAGGGTGGAATTCACCCCTCCACTTT,CSARDPMLSSGWNSPLHF
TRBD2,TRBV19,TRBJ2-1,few,TGTGCCAGTAGTACTGGACTAGATGAGCAGTTCTTC,CASSTGLDEQFF
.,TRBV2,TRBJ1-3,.,TGTGCCAGCAGTTGGCCTGGAAACACCATATATTTT,CASSWPGNTIYF
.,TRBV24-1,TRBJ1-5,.,TGTGCCACCAGGGTTCAGCCCCAGCATTTT,CATRVQPQHF
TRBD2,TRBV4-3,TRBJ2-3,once,TGCGCCAGCAGCCAAGATCTTAGCGGGGGGCCCGCAGATACGCAGTATTTT,CASSQDLSGGPADTQYF
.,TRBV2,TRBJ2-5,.,TGTGCCAGCACCGGAGACAACGGGGAGACCCAGTACTTC,CASTGDNGETQYF
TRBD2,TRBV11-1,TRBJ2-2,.,TGTGCCAGCAGCTGTTGGACCGGGACTAGCGGGGAGCTGTTTTTT,CASSCWTGTSGELFF
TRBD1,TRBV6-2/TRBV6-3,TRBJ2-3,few,TGTGCCAGCGGGACAGGCACAGATACGCAGTATTTT,CASGTGTDTQYF
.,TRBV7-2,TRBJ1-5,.,TGTGCCAGCAGCTTAGGGGTTGGCATTGAGCCCCAGCATTTT,CASSLGVGIEPQHF
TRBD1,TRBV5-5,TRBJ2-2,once,TGTGCCAGCAGCGTCGGGACAGGGAAGAGGCTGTTTTTT,CASSVGTGKRLFF
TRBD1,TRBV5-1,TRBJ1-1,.,TGCGCCAGCAGCCTAGGGACAGGGGGTCACCTGAACACTGAAGCTTTCTTT,CASSLGTGGHLNTEAFF
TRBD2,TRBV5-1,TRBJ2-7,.,TGCGCCAGCAGCTTTGGTACTAGCGGGGCCTACGAGCAGTACTTC,CASSFGTSGAYEQYF
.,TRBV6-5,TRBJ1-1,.,TGTGCCAGCAGACGGGACGGCAACACTGAAGCTTTCTTT,CASRRDGNTEAFF
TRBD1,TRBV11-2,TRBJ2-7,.,TGTGCCAGCAGCTTAGATGCCGGGACAGCGACCTACGAGCAGTACTTC,CASSLDAGTATYEQYF
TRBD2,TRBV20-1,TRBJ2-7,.,TGCAGTGCTAGAGATTTCGGGGGGAGAACCTACGAGCGGTACTTC,CSARDFGGRTYERYF
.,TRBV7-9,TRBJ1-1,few,TGTGCCAGCAGCTTACTTGAGGGTATTAACACTGAAGCTTTCTTT,CASSLLEGINTEAFF
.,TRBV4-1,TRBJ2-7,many,TGCGCCAGCAGCCACCTCGGGGGTGACGTAAACTACGAGCAGTACTTC,CASSHLGGDVNYEQYF
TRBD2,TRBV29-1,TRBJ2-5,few,TGCAGCGTTGAAATGACTAGCGGGGGGGCGTGGACCCAGTACTTC,CSVEMTSGGAWTQYF
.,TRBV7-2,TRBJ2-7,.,TGTGCCAGCAGGCATTTTGGAGGGGTCGAGCAGTACTTC,CASRHFGGVEQYF
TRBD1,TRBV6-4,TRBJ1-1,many,TGTGCCAGCAGTCGACAGGGGGCGGACACTGAAGCTTTCTTT,CASSRQGADTEAFF
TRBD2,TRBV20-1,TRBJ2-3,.,TGCAGTGCCCTTGCAGATAGCGGGGACGGCACAGATACGCAGTATTTT,CSALADSGDGTDTQYF
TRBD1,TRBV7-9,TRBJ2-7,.,TGTGCCAGCAGTTCAACAGGGGGAGACTCCTACGAGCAGTACTTC,CASSSTGGDSYEQYF
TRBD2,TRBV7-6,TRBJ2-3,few,TGTGCCAGCAGCTCAGCGGGAGTTCCAGATACGCAGTATTTT,CASSSAGVPDTQYF
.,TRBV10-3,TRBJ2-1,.,TGTGCCATCAGTATATGGGGGGCATGGGGGCTCCATACTGAGCAGTTCTTC,CAISIWGAWGLHTEQFF
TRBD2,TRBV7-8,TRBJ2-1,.,TGTGCCAGCAGCTTAGAACCACTAGCGGGGGGGCATGAGCAGTTCTTC,CASSLEPLAGGHEQFF
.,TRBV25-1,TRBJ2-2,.,TGTGCCAGCAGTGAAAGGGCAGGACCGAACACCGGGGAGCTGTTTTTT,CASSERAGPNTGELFF
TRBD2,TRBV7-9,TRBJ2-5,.,TGTGCCAGCAAGTCGGGCGGGGGGGACCAAGAGACCCAGTACTTC,CASKSGGGDQETQYF
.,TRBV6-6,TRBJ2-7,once,TGTGCCAGCAGGGAGCAGGGAGCGACCTACGAGCAGTGCTTC,CASREQGATYEQCF
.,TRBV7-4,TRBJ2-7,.,TGTGCCAGCAGCTTAGTCGCCAGCAGAAGGTACGAGCAGTACTTC,CASSLVASRRYEQYF
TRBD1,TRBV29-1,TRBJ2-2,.,TGCAGCGCCTGGGACAGCAACACCGGGGAGCTGTTTTTT,CSAWDSNTGELFF
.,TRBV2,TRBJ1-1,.,TGTGCCAGCCATACTCAGGGCGGAAACACTGAAGCTTTCTTT,CASHTQGGNTEAFF
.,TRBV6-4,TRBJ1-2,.,TGTGCCAGCAGTGACGGGGGAATCTATGGCTACACCTTC,CASSDGGIYGYTF